This passage covers 29 T cell receptor beta chains from one sample sequenced in a study of T cells in women clearing cervical HPV infection. Assay: immunoSEQ multiplex PCR; the TCRdb copy retains only in-frame clones and omits some. The sample includes approximately 25,000 clones. Source material: blood buffy coat. These receptors were obtained from a woman aged 18-69 years with a cervical HPV16 infection that either progressed to CIN3+ or cleared (not recorded which).

Turning to this clone: The read gets to within 3 residues of the CDR3 end, and the germline J gene fills in the rest. The chain uses TRBV4-2 and TRBJ1-4; TRBD1 matches at 9 bases. Per the germline V gene, CDR1 is LGHNA and CDR2 is YNFKEQ. The length of the CDR3 is 16 residues. Unmatched junction bases numbered 6, after V lost 0 bases and J lost 7 bases. CDR3 bases read: TGTGCCAGCAGCCAAGATCGCCGGGACAGGGCTGAAAAA. Its protein is CASSQDRRDRAEK. The whole CDR3 sequence reads CASSQDRRDRAEKLFF.

Worth noting for this clone: Read data end 3 residues before the CDR3 end; the end is taken from the germline J gene. The V call is TRBV7-9, the J call TRBJ1-2; TRBD1 might be the D (6 bases). Looked up from germline, CDR1 is SEHNR and CDR2 is FQNEAQ (reference sequence). CDR3 length equals 15 residues. Trimming shortened V by 7 bases and J by 5 bases, and 20 bases separated the two germline ends. CDR3 bases read: TGTGCCAGCATCTATCTAACAGGGTCTGGGTATGGC. Protein product: CASIYLTGSGYG. The full CDR3 reads CASIYLTGSGYGYTF.

Comments on this clone: The read terminates 3 residues before the CDR3 end, so the remaining end is supplied by the germline J gene. This chain uses TRBV19 with TRBJ2-4; TRBD1 matches 11 bases. This CDR3 has 15 amino acids. The germline gives CDR1 LNHDA, CDR2 SQIVND (reference sequence). This chain's CDR3 is CASRPGTGGWYGQYF. CDR3 bases read: TGTGCCAGTAGGCCCGGGACAGGGGGATGGTATGGT.

Comment on this clone: The DNA ends 3 residues before the CDR3 does, and the rest of the CDR3 is filled in from the germline J gene. This rearrangement joins TRBV7-3 to TRBJ2-7; 13 bases line up with TRBD2. The CDR3 is 18 amino acids. The germline CDR1 and CDR2 sequences are SGHTA and FQGTGA. V lost 5 bases and J lost 1; bases outside the gene matches: 11. CDR3 DNA (partial): TGTGCCAGCAGCCGAGTAGGAACACTAGCGGGAGGGTCCTACGAG. Translation: CASSRVGTLAGGSYE. The entire CDR3 protein is CASSRVGTLAGGSYEQYF.

On this clone: Read sequence stops 3 residues before the CDR3 end, and the germline J gene provides the missing end. This sequence joins TRBV20-1 and TRBJ2-3; 7 bases map to TRBD2. The CDR3 covers 11 residues. CDR1 and CDR2 from the germline V gene are DFQATT and SNEGSKA (reference sequence). The CDR3 bases that were read are TGCAGTGCTTGGGGGGGGGAGACG. Its protein product is CSAWGGET. Given in full, the CDR3 is CSAWGGETQYF.

Points on this clone: The missing CDR3 end, 3 residues past where the read stops, is filled in from the germline J gene. The chain links TRBV2 to TRBJ2-2, with 12 bases fitting TRBD1. Trimming at V came to 4 bases and at J to 0 bases, leaving 3 bases not matched to a gene. The CDR3 has 17 residues. The germline V gene encodes CDR1 SNHLY and CDR2 FYNNEI. CDR3 sequence: CASSAGTGGANTGELFF. CDR3 DNA (partial): TGTGCCAGCAGTGCCGGGACAGGGGGCGCGAACACCGGGGAG.

Comments on this clone: The CDR3 end is not reached by the read, which stops 3 residues before it; the germline J gene fills it in. The chain has TRBV10-3 and TRBJ1-1; D unclear. Germline-derived CDR1 and CDR2 are ENHRY and SYGVKD. This CDR3 has 14 residues. V shed 2 bases and J shed 3 bases, with 10 bases lying between them. CDR3 DNA, as far as it was read: TGTGCCATCAGTGAGCGTAGCGCGGACACTGAA. This translates into CAISERSADTE. Given in full, the CDR3 is CAISERSADTEAFF.

Worth noting for this clone: The observed sequence ends 3 residues before the CDR3 terminus, with the missing tail filled in from the germline J gene. This chain uses TRBV29-1 with TRBJ1-2; D not resolved. In germline, CDR1 is SQVTM, CDR2 ANQGSEA. Trimming stripped 6 bases from V and 6 bases from J, with 11 bases between. This CDR3 is built from 11 residues. The CDR3 protein is CSVFDTHGYTF. CDR3 DNA, as far as it was read: TGCAGCGTATTCGACACCCATGGC.

Turning to this clone: The read terminates 3 residues ahead of where the CDR3 ends, so the germline J gene completes it. The V gene is TRBV9, the J gene TRBJ1-4, with 7 nucleotides matching TRBD1. CDR3 size: 14 residues. Germline assignment: CDR1 SGDLS and CDR2 YYNGEE. Unmatched junction bases numbered 3, after V lost 2 bases and J lost 5 bases. CDR3 DNA (partial): TGTGCCAGCAGCGTGGGACAGCGGAATGAAAAA. Translating gives CASSVGQRNEK. From start to end, the CDR3 is CASSVGQRNEKLFF.

Concerning this clone: The read ends 3 residues early relative to the CDR3; the germline J gene fills the gap. The chain has TRBV30 and TRBJ1-1; no firm D call. Germline V gene data show CDR1 as GTSNPN and CDR2 as SVGIG (reference sequence). The CDR3 is made up of 14 amino acids. Trimming removed 2 bases at V and 1 base at J, with 11 bases between. The CDR3 sequence: CAWSPFVANTEAFF. CDR3 DNA, as far as it was read: TGTGCCTGGAGTCCCTTTGTGGCGAACACTGAA.

About this clone itself: The read terminates 3 residues before the CDR3 end, so the remaining end is supplied by the germline J gene. Other nucleotide sequences from this sample produce the same CDR3. The V call is TRBV2, the J call TRBJ2-2; 8 nucleotides match TRBD2. J lost 7 bases, V lost 6 bases, and 4 bases had no gene match. The germline gives CDR1 SNHLY, CDR2 FYNNEI. This CDR3 is built from 13 residues. Partial CDR3 DNA: TGTGCCAGCAGATTACTAGCGGTCGGGGAG. Translated: CASRLLAVGE. The whole CDR3 sequence is CASRLLAVGELFF.

On this clone itself: The sequenced fragment ends 3 residues before the CDR3 boundary, so the rest is inferred from the germline J gene. The rearrangement links TRBV7-6 to TRBJ2-1; unclear D gene. The length of the CDR3 is 14 residues. CDR1 SGHVS and CDR2 FNYEAQ come from the germline V gene. Trimming removed 5 bases from V and 0 bases from J, with 8 bases in between. CDR3 residues: CASSHKGSYNEQFF. CDR3 DNA, as far as it was read: TGTGCCAGCAGCCATAAGGGCTCCTACAATGAG. Together with reference TRBV7-6 and TRBJ2-1, the CDR3 gives the full variable domain: GAGVSQSPRYKVTKRGQDVALRCDPISGHVSLYWYRQALGQGPEFLTYFNYEAQQDKSGLPNDRFSAERPEGSISTLTIQRTEQRDSAMYRCASSHKGSYNEQFFGPGTRLTVL.

For this clone: The read is 3 residues too short to cover the CDR3 end, so that end is filled in from the germline J gene. The chain has TRBV13 and TRBJ2-1; weak D call: TRBD1 (6 bases). Looked up from germline, CDR1 is PRHDT and CDR2 is FYEKMQ (reference sequence). The CDR3 is 15 amino acids. V shed 6 bases and J shed 9 bases, with 21 bases lying between them. The sequenced CDR3 bases are TGTGCCAGCAGGCCCGGGACAACAGGCTTAGCTGAG. Translating gives CASRPGTTGLAE. The full CDR3 sequence reads CASRPGTTGLAEQFF.

This clone is identified as medium-sized from frequency. The read terminates 3 residues ahead of where the CDR3 ends, so the germline J gene completes it. The chain combines TRBV2 with TRBJ2-3; a possible D gene is TRBD2 (5 bases). V was trimmed by 8 bases and J by 2 bases, leaving 20 bases between them. This CDR3 is built from 16 residues. Germline V CDR1 and CDR2: SNHLY, FYNNEI. CDR3: CASPAGAETYTDTQYF. The DNA read from the CDR3 is TGTGCCAGCCCCGCTGGAGCGGAGACGTACACAGATACG.

Comment on this clone: The CDR3 is cut off 3 residues early in the read; its end comes from the germline J gene. V is TRBV7-3 and J is TRBJ2-2; maybe TRBD2 (6 bases). Trimming removed 4 bases at V and 6 bases at J, with 9 bases between. CDR1 and CDR2 (germline): SGHTA, FQGTGA. This CDR3 contains 13 residues. The CDR3 here is CASSSGLPGELFF. The covered CDR3 bases are TGTGCCAGCAGCTCGGGACTTCCCGGGGAG.

The CDR3 sequence is CASSFGAGGKFNEQFF. CDR3 DNA (partial): TGTGCCAGCAGTTTCGGAGCGGGAGGGAAGTTCAATGAG. V and J are TRBV28 and TRBJ2-1, with 10 positions matching TRBD2. The read terminates 3 residues before the CDR3 end, so the remaining end is supplied by the germline J gene. CDR1 and CDR2 (germline): MDHEN, SYDVKM. The CDR3 is made up of 16 amino acids. Trimming removed 3 bases from V and 6 bases from J; junction bases left unmatched: 8.

Notes on this clone: Read data end 3 residues before the CDR3 end; the end is taken from the germline J gene. The V gene is TRBV14, the J gene TRBJ2-1; tentatively, D is TRBD2 (6 bases). Germline CDR1 SGHDN, CDR2 FVKESK. This CDR3 is 13 amino acids long. The V gene lost 3 bases and the J gene lost 6 bases, with 9 bases spanning the gap. This CDR3 reads CASSHFSGNEQFF. The covered CDR3 bases are TGTGCCAGCAGCCACTTTAGCGGCAATGAG. Supplemented by reference TRBV14 and TRBJ2-1, the full variable domain reads EAGVTQFPSHSVIEKGQTVTLRCDPISGHDNLYWYRRVMGKEIKFLLHFVKESKQDESGMPNNRFLAERTGGTYSTLKVQPAELEDSGVYFCASSHFSGNEQFFGPGTRLTVL.

Remarks on this clone: The read comes to an end 3 residues before the CDR3 does, leaving the germline J gene to fill in the end. This sequence joins TRBV2 and TRBJ2-1; 9 bases are a match to TRBD2. V lost 3 bases and J lost 2; bases outside the gene matches: 8. CDR1 is SNHLY, CDR2 FYNNEI, per germline. The CDR3 consists of 17 residues. The CDR3 loop reads CASSDSASGATYNEQFF. The part of the CDR3 DNA that was read is TGTGCCAGCAGTGATTCCGCTAGCGGGGCTACCTACAATGAG.

To note about this clone: The CDR3 goes on 3 residues after the read ends, and that part is filled in from the germline J gene. The chain employs TRBV10-1 and TRBJ2-7, with TRBD1 identical over 8 bases. V was pared by 2 bases and J by 5 bases, with 5 bases of the junction left unmatched. The CDR3 sequence is 14 residues long. Per germline, CDR1 WNHNN and CDR2 SYGVQD (reference sequence). CDR3 DNA (partial): TGCGCCAGCAGTGAGGGCAGGGGGCCGGACGAG. This encodes CASSEGRGPDE. The entire CDR3 reads CASSEGRGPDEQYF.

About this clone: The read ends 3 residues shy of where the CDR3 ends; the end is completed using the germline J gene. The chain recombines TRBV6-4 with TRBJ2-2, with 13 positions matching TRBD2. V lost 2 bases, J lost 5 bases, and 5 bases stayed unmatched. The CDR3 is 17 amino acids. Germline V gene data show CDR1 as MRHNA and CDR2 as SNTAGT. Here the CDR3 reads CASSDTSGRGRTGELFF. The sequenced part of the CDR3 DNA is TGTGCCAGCAGTGACACTAGCGGGAGGGGGAGGACCGGGGAG.

Concerning this clone: With the read ending 3 residues before the CDR3 end, the germline J gene is used to fill in that end. The chain is built from TRBV30 and TRBJ2-4; tentative D call: TRBD1 (6 bases). The V gene's germline CDR1 is GTSNPN and CDR2 SVGIG (reference sequence). This CDR3 comprises 14 residues. Incomplete CDR3 DNA: TGTGCCTGGAGTATCGCAGGGACATACTATGGT. It yields the protein CAWSIAGTYYG. In full, the CDR3 is CAWSIAGTYYGQYF.

Comments on this clone: The missing CDR3 end, 3 residues past where the read stops, is filled in from the germline J gene. V usage is TRBV7-3 and J usage is TRBJ2-2, with D unclear. This CDR3 has 13 amino acids. Looked up from germline, CDR1 is SGHTA and CDR2 is FQGTGA. CDR3 amino acids: CASSSPDNSPLFF. CDR3 bases read: TGTGCCAGCAGCTCCCCCGACAATTCACCG.

For this clone: The CDR3 is cut off 3 residues early in the read; its end comes from the germline J gene. The chain combines TRBV28 with TRBJ1-5, with TRBD1 as a possible D gene (5 bases). Trimming removed 6 bases from V and 5 bases from J, with 11 bases in between. Germline V CDR1 and CDR2: MDHEN, SYDVKM. The CDR3 contains 13 residues. Partial CDR3 DNA: TGTGCCAGCAGGGGGCAGGTCCATCAGCCC. It encodes CASRGQVHQP. From start to end, the CDR3 is CASRGQVHQPQHF.

CDR3 DNA, as far as it was read: TGTGCTAGTGGTTCCAGCGGGTGGTCCTACGAG. Translated, it gives CASGSSGWSYE. The CDR3 in full is CASGSSGWSYEQYF. The rearrangement links TRBV12-5 to TRBJ2-7, with a possible D match to TRBD2 (6 bases). The read is 3 residues too short to cover the CDR3 end, so that end is filled in from the germline J gene. The V gene's germline CDR1 is LGHNT and CDR2 FRNRAP. Trimming left V 4 bases short and J 1 base short, with 11 bases between. The CDR3 runs to 14 residues.

As to this clone: Read data end 3 residues before the CDR3 end; the end is taken from the germline J gene. The chain uses TRBV18 and TRBJ2-1; D is perhaps TRBD1 (5 bases). Germline loops: CDR1 KGHSH, CDR2 LQKENI. This CDR3 comprises 14 residues. V shed 6 bases and J shed 4 bases, with 13 bases lying between them. CDR3 DNA (partial): TGTGCCAGCTCGCCTACGACAGAGTACAATGAG. This encodes CASSPTTEYNE. The CDR3 in its entirety is CASSPTTEYNEQFF.

Turning to this clone: The read ends 3 residues before the CDR3 terminus; that terminus is restored from the germline J gene. The rearrangement links TRBV7-9 to TRBJ2-5, with 11 bases identical to TRBD1. V shed 5 bases and J 3 bases; nucleotides not matched to a gene: 5. The germline V gene encodes CDR1 SEHNR and CDR2 FQNEAQ (reference sequence). The CDR3 extends over 15 amino acids. The CDR3: CASSRWTGGEETQYF. The DNA read from the CDR3 is TGTGCCAGCAGCCGGTGGACAGGGGGCGAAGAGACC. Using reference TRBV7-9 and TRBJ2-5 for the parts outside the CDR3, the full variable domain is DTGVSQNPRHKITKRGQNVTFRCDPISEHNRLYWYRQTLGQGPEFLTYFQNEAQLEKSRLLSDRFSAERPKGSFSTLEIQRTEQGDSAMYLCASSRWTGGEETQYFGPGTRLLVL.

Worth noting for this clone: The read halts 3 residues ahead of the CDR3 end, with the missing end drawn from the germline J gene. The rearrangement uses TRBV5-1 and TRBJ1-2; tentatively, D is TRBD1 (5 bases). The germline gives CDR1 SGHRS, CDR2 YFSETQ. This CDR3 is built from 12 residues. The sequenced part of the CDR3 DNA is TGCGCCAGCAGCTTCCAGGGAAACGGC. Amino acid sequence: CASSFQGNG. The complete CDR3 reads CASSFQGNGYTF.

The CDR3 spells CSARGTSGNEQFF. Incomplete CDR3 DNA: TGCAGTGCTAGGGGGACTAGCGGGAATGAG. The gene calls are TRBV20-1 and TRBJ2-1; TRBD2 agrees at 12 bases. The CDR3 goes on 3 residues after the read ends, and that part is filled in from the germline J gene. Germline V lookup: CDR1 DFQATT, CDR2 SNEGSKA (reference sequence). The CDR3 totals 13 residues. Trimming removed 3 bases from V and 7 bases from J; junction bases left unmatched: 1.

Of note for this clone: The CDR3 end lies 3 residues beyond the end of the read and is filled in from the germline J gene. The chain is built from TRBV7-3 and TRBJ1-2, with 7 bases lining up with TRBD1. V was clipped by 4 bases and J by 7 bases; unmatched bases: 6. The germline V gene has CDR1 SGHTA and CDR2 FQGTGA. The CDR3 is 13 residues long. The CDR3 bases that were read are TGTGCCAGCAGCTCGGACAGGCAGGGTGGC. It encodes CASSSDRQGG. The whole CDR3 region reads CASSSDRQGGYTF.